Listed below are T cell receptor beta chains from one sample, sequenced in a study of blood T cell repertoires in COVID-19. Profiling relied on immunoSEQ multiplex PCR, and the TCRdb table lists in-frame clones only, not all of them. The sample holds approximately 220,000 clones, 65% to 90% seen once. Source material: PBMCs or T cells enriched from blood (not recorded which). The receptors come from a woman aged 40 to 55 with acute COVID-19. Each CDR3 is given with its conserved first and last residue. The D gene is left open where the match is weak. Clone size is not always given. Where it is, it says once, few, many or a class for expanded clones.

cdr3_aa cdr3_nt j_call clone_size v_call d_call
CASSLDQGWQPQHF TGTGCCAGCAGCTTAGATCAGGGCTGGCAGCCCCAGCATTTT TRBJ1-5 NA TRBV7-2 NA
CASSGRTSGMVLYNEQFF TGTGCCAGCAGCGGCCGGACTAGCGGGATGGTCCTCTACAATGAGCAGTTCTTC TRBJ2-1 NA TRBV21-1 NA
CSGGPKGNSSPLHF TGCAGCGGGGGGCCAAAGGGGAATAGTTCACCCCTCCACTTT TRBJ1-6 NA TRBV29-1 NA
CASSLGLREQYF TGTGCCAGCAGCTTAGGGCTGAGAGAGCAGTACTTC TRBJ2-7 NA TRBV13 NA
CASSYSAGGTEAFF TGTGCCAGCAGTTACTCGGCAGGAGGTACTGAAGCTTTCTTT TRBJ1-1 NA TRBV6-5 NA
CASSPSGSSYEQYF TGTGCCAGCAGCCCGAGCGGGAGCTCCTACGAGCAGTACTTC TRBJ2-7 NA TRBV7-3 TRBD2
CASSLDTGDRPYNEQFF TGCGCCAGCAGCTTGGATACAGGGGACAGGCCCTACAATGAGCAGTTCTTC TRBJ2-1 NA TRBV5-1 TRBD1
CASSVEPQGRSYEQYF TGTGCCAGCAGCGTAGAGCCCCAGGGGCGCTCCTACGAGCAGTACTTC TRBJ2-7 NA TRBV9 NA
CAGDGGGAGTGELFF TGTGCCGGGGACGGGGGGGGCGCAGGCACCGGGGAGCTGTTTTTT TRBJ2-2 many TRBV11-2 TRBD2
CASSVGGASTDTQYF TGTGCCAGCAGCGTGGGAGGAGCTAGCACAGATACGCAGTATTTT TRBJ2-3 NA TRBV7-6 NA
CSVAWRGNNEQFF TGCAGCGTCGCCTGGAGGGGAAACAATGAGCAGTTCTTC TRBJ2-1 NA TRBV29-1 NA
CASRDGQGKNTEAFF TGTGCCAGCAGGGACGGACAGGGGAAGAACACTGAAGCTTTCTTT TRBJ1-1 NA TRBV28 TRBD1
CASSLAPRGQGRQLNEQFF TGTGCCAGCAGCTTAGCCCCCCGTGGGCAGGGCCGCCAACTTAATGAGCAGTTCTTC TRBJ2-1 NA TRBV11-2 NA
CASSQGRPGGPAPPSYNEQFF TGCGCCAGCAGCCAAGGGCGGCCGGGAGGCCCCGCACCTCCCTCCTACAATGAGCAGTTCTTC TRBJ2-1 NA TRBV4-3 TRBD2
CAGCTGGHVQETQYF TGTGCCGGCTGCACAGGGGGCCACGTACAAGAGACCCAGTACTTC TRBJ2-5 NA TRBV19 TRBD1
CASRLSRRTGELFF TGTGCCAGCAGACTATCAAGGAGAACCGGGGAGCTGTTTTTT TRBJ2-2 NA TRBV28 NA
CASSPAEGNTEAFF TGTGCCAGCTCACCAGCGGAGGGGAACACTGAAGCTTTCTTT TRBJ1-1 NA TRBV18 NA
CASSLAYGYTF TGTGCCAGCAGTTTGGCCTATGGCTACACCTTC TRBJ1-2 once TRBV28 NA
CASSPTGGFGEQYF TGTGCCAGCAGTCCCACAGGGGGCTTCGGTGAGCAGTACTTC TRBJ2-7 NA TRBV7-9 TRBD1
CASRGGAYEQYF TGTGCCAGCAGAGGTGGGGCGTACGAGCAGTACTTC TRBJ2-7 few TRBV3-1/TRBV3-2 NA
CASSSRHQGGYTF TGTGCCAGCAGCTCGAGACACCAAGGCGGCTACACCTTC TRBJ1-2 few TRBV11-3 NA
CASSSAGTPRGEQYF TGTGCCAGCAGCTCTGCCGGGACTCCTAGGGGCGAGCAGTACTTC TRBJ2-7 once TRBV5-4 NA
CASSRSQTGGYSPLHF TGCGCCAGCAGCCGCTCCCAGACAGGGGGCTATTCACCCCTCCACTTT TRBJ1-6 NA TRBV10-2 TRBD1
CASSKRGDSPGGSNYGYTF TGCGCCAGCAGCAAGAGGGGCGACAGTCCCGGAGGGTCTAACTATGGCTACACCTTC TRBJ1-2 NA TRBV5-1 NA
CASSLEWGLAPYEQYF TGCGCCAGCAGCTTGGAGTGGGGACTAGCTCCCTACGAGCAGTACTTC TRBJ2-7 NA TRBV5-1 TRBD2
CASSLRLGHEQYF TGTGCCAGCAGCTTAAGACTGGGGCACGAGCAGTACTTC TRBJ2-7 few TRBV7-8 NA
CASSFAGGTNEKLFF TGTGCCAGCAGTTTCGCAGGGGGCACTAATGAAAAACTGTTTTTT TRBJ1-4 NA TRBV2 TRBD1
CASSSFQPQHF TGTGCCAGCAGTTCCTTTCAGCCCCAGCATTTT TRBJ1-5 NA TRBV28 NA
CASSVTSVQPQHF TGTGCCAGTTCCGTTACGAGTGTACAGCCCCAGCATTTT TRBJ1-5 few TRBV19 NA
CSARRRGSGGELFF TGCAGCGCTCGAAGGCGGGGGTCGGGCGGGGAGCTGTTTTTT TRBJ2-2 NA TRBV29-1 TRBD2